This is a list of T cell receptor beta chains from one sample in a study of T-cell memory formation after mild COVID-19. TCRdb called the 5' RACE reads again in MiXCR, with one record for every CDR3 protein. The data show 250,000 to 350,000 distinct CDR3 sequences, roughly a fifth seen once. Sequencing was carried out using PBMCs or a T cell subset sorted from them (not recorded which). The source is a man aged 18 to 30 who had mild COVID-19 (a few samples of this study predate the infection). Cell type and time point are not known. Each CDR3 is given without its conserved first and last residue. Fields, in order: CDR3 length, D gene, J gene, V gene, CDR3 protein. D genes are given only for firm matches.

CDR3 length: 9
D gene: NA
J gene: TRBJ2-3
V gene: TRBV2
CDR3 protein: ASMETDTQY

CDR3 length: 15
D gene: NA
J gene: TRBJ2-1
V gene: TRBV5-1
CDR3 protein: ASSLGRGPTVNSEQF

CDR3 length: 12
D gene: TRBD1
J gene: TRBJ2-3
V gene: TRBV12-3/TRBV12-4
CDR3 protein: ASSQTGAGDTQY

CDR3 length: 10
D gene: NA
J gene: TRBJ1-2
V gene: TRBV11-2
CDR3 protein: ASSLVVSGYT

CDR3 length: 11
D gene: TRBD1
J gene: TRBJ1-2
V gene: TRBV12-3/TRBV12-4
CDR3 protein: ASSSGQGWGYT

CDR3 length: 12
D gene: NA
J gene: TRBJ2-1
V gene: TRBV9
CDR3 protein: ASSVGGIYNEQF

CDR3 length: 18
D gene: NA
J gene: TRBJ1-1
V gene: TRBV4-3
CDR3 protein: ASSQESLGYRGSEHPEAF

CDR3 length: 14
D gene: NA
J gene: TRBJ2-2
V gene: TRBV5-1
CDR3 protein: ASSSSGPPNTGELF

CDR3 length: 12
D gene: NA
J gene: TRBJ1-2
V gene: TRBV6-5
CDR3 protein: ASSYSVTEGGYT

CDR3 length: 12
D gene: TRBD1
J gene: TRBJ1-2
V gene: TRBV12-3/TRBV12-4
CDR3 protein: ASSQTGTNYGYT

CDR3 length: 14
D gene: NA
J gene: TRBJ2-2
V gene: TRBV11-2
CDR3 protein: ASSLPPGANTGELF

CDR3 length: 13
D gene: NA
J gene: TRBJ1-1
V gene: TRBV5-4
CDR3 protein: ASSLGPGSSTEAF

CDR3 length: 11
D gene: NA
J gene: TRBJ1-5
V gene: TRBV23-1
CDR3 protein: ASIGRGGQPQH

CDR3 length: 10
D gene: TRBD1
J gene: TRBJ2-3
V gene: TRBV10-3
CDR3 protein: AISADRVTQY

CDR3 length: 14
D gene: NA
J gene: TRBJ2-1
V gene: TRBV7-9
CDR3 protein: ASSPLQGRLYNEQF

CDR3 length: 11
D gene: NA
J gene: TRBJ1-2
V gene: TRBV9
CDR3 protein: ASSPTTLGGYT

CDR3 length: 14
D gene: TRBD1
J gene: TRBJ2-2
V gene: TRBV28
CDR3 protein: ASSSPWTGWTGELF

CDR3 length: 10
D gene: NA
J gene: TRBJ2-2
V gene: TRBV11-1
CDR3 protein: ASSFGRGELF

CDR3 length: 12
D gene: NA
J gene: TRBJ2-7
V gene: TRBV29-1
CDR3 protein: SVVNRQSMGEQY

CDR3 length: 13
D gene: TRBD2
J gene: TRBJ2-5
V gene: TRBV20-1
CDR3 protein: SARDPAGGRETQY

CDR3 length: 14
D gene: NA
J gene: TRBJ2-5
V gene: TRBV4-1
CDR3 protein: ASSQDRVGDGETQY

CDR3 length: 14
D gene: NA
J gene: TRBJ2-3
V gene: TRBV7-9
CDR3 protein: ASSLLPLADTDTQY

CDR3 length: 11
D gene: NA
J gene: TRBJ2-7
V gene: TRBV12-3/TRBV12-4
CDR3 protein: ASSLSGPYEQY